This T cell receptor beta chain appears in the sequencing data of a study of chemoradiotherapy in HPV16-positive cancers. Worth noting for this clone: Its antigen is undetermined.

Study conclusions and caveats: Non-HPV-specific T cells did not expand in tumors during treatment, whereas candidate HPV-specific clones and E7-related motifs did. The functional HPV-specific definition rests on just two HPV16-positive patients.

Method: immunoSEQ multiplex PCR; TCRdb's copy keeps in-frame clones and lacks some. Here the sample spans more than 25,000 clones, more than 85% being singletons. Repertoires were sampled repeatedly during chemoradiotherapy. This CDR3 is built from 17 residues. Germline V gene sequence: CDR1 SGHAT, CDR2 FQNNGV. Trimming took 5 bases from V and 0 from J, leaving 17 bases between them. The chain joins TRBV11-2 to TRBJ1-3, with D tentatively TRBD1 (6 bases). This TCR was recovered from a human donor with HPV-associated anogenital cancer. The specimen comprised blood, sampled from a patient who underwent chemoradiotherapy. The CDR3 sequence is CASSTTTGQHSGNTIYF. The DNA for the CDR3 is TGTGCCAGCAGCACGACGACAGGACAGCACTCTGGAAACACCATATATTTT.